Below, 28 T cell receptor beta chains from the same sample are listed, as sequenced in a study of T-cell memory formation after mild COVID-19. TCRdb processed the 5' RACE reads anew with MiXCR; each CDR3 protein has one entry. This table holds some 290,000 distinct CDR3 sequences, about a sixth found once. Sequencing was performed on PBMCs or a T cell subset sorted from them (not recorded which). The source is a young man who had mild COVID-19 (a few samples of this study predate the infection). Cell type and time point are not known.

The rearrangement links TRBV6-1 to TRBJ2-1, with D possibly matching TRBD2 (6 bases). Trimming shortened V by 2 bases and J by 8 bases, and 13 bases separated the two germline ends. From germline, CDR1 is MNHNS and CDR2 SASEGT. The CDR3 runs to 14 residues. CDR3 in amino acids: CASSEYPRDDEQFF. In DNA form, the CDR3 reads TGTGCCAGCAGTGAATATCCGCGGGACGATGAGCAGTTCTTC.

This clonotype was seen only a few times. V and J are TRBV10-3 and TRBJ2-1; 13 positions match TRBD2. With V trimmed by 9 bases and J by 5 bases, 1 base remained unmatched. The CDR3 runs to 13 residues. Per the germline V gene, CDR1 is ENHRY and CDR2 is SYGVKD. The CDR3 coding sequence is TGTGCCATTACTAGCGGGGGGGACAATGAGCAGTTCTTC. Translated, it gives CAITSGGDNEQFF.

In this sample, this clonotype turned up a few times. The V call is TRBV5-1, the J call TRBJ2-4; D gene uncertain. Germline V gene data show CDR1 as SGHRS and CDR2 as YFSETQ. Trimming removed 0 bases at V and 2 bases at J, with 12 bases between. This CDR3 has 16 amino acids. CDR3 region: CASSLEPTSPKNIQYF. DNA for the CDR3: TGCGCCAGCAGCTTGGAGCCCACTTCTCCCAAAAACATTCAGTACTTC.

The table lists this clonotype with a few counts. V usage is TRBV7-3 and J usage is TRBJ2-3, with 8 bases fitting TRBD2. The CDR3 runs 15 residues. The V segment lost 4 bases and the J segment 4 bases; nucleotides outside the gene matches: 7. From germline, CDR1 is SGHTA and CDR2 FQGTGA. CDR3 coding DNA: TGTGCCAGCAGCTCGGGGGGGTTACGGGCAGATACGCAGTATTTT. Encoded protein: CASSSGGLRADTQYF.

The chain is built from TRBV20-1 and TRBJ2-3, with 8 bases matching TRBD2. The CDR3 spans 15 residues. V shed 0 bases, J shed 2 bases, and the junction held 4 bases outside the gene matches. The germline CDR1 and CDR2 sequences are DFQATT and SNEGSKA (reference sequence). CDR3 coding DNA: TGCAGTGCTAGAGATGTACTAGCGGACACAGATACGCAGTATTTT. Translation: CSARDVLADTDTQYF.

The rearrangement uses TRBV6-5 and TRBJ2-1; possible D gene TRBD2, 5 bases. The CDR3 runs to 13 residues. The V end lost 2 bases, the J end lost 7 bases, and 9 bases lay between the germline ends. From germline, CDR1 is MNHEY and CDR2 SVGAGI. CDR3 region: CASSYRGSNEQFF. CDR3 DNA: TGTGCCAGCAGTTACAGAGGGAGTAATGAGCAGTTCTTC.

CDR3: CASSRYLGGNTEAFF. For the CDR3, the DNA is TGCGCCAGCAGCCGATACTTGGGGGGGAACACTGAAGCTTTCTTT. The chain recombines TRBV4-3 with TRBJ1-1, with D perhaps matching TRBD1 (5 bases). The CDR3 has 15 residues. V shed 4 bases and J shed 1 base, with 13 bases lying between them. Germline CDR1 is LGHNA and CDR2 is YSLEER.

This clonotype came up a few times. This rearrangement joins TRBV7-2 to TRBJ2-2, with a weak D call TRBD1 (6 bases). The germline V gene encodes CDR1 SGHTA and CDR2 FQGNSA. Deletions cut 5 bases from V and 4 bases from J, with 11 bases between. The CDR3 is 14 amino acids. CDR3 sequence: CASSQTGRTGELFF. The CDR3 bases are TGTGCCAGCAGCCAGACAGGTCGCACCGGGGAGCTGTTTTTT.

This clonotype was recorded only once. CDR3 bases: TGTGCCAGCAACCCGGGGGGCTCCTACAATGAGCAGTTCTTC. This sequence encodes CASNPGGSYNEQFF. The chain is built from TRBV6-5 and TRBJ2-1; 7 bases line up with TRBD2. CDR1 is MNHEY and CDR2 is SVGAGI in the germline V gene. There are 14 residues in the CDR3. The ends lost 7 bases at V and 0 bases at J; junction bases unmatched: 3.

The rearrangement joins TRBV6-5 to TRBJ2-1; 14 bases line up with TRBD2. The germline V gene has CDR1 MNHEY and CDR2 SVGAGI. V lost 5 bases to trimming and J lost 5 bases; unmatched junction nucleotides: 5. CDR3 length: 16 residues. The CDR3 DNA sequence: TGTGCCAGCAGTCGACTAGCGGGGGGGCCCCACAATGAGCAGTTCTTC. This gives the protein CASSRLAGGPHNEQFF.

The table lists this clonotype with a few counts. This rearrangement joins TRBV28 to TRBJ1-5; 7 positions match TRBD1. Looked up from germline, CDR1 is MDHEN and CDR2 is SYDVKM. CDR3 length: 15 amino acids. Germline trimming cut 7 bases from V and 6 bases from J; bases unmatched to any gene: 12. CDR3 residues: CASKESRGLVQPQHF. DNA of the CDR3: TGTGCCAGCAAAGAGTCCAGGGGGTTGGTTCAGCCCCAGCATTTT.

A few counts support this clonotype. The chain combines TRBV28 with TRBJ2-3; D possibly uses TRBD1 or TRBD2 (6 bases each). This CDR3 region has 17 residues. Germline lookup yields CDR1 MDHEN and CDR2 SYDVKM. Trimming took 3 bases from V and 0 from J, leaving 16 bases between them. The DNA for the CDR3 is TGTGCCAGCAGTTTCGGATGGGGGGCGGGGAGCACAGATACGCAGTATTTT. The encoded protein is CASSFGWGAGSTDTQYF.

Many counts were recorded for this clonotype. V is TRBV7-8 and J is TRBJ2-1, with D perhaps matching TRBD1 (6 bases). Germline lookup yields CDR1 SGHVS and CDR2 FQNEAQ. The V end was cut by 2 bases, the J end by 7 bases, with 9 bases between. The CDR3 is 13 residues long. In DNA, the CDR3 is TGTGCCAGCAGCTTACAGGGGTGGAATGAGCAGTTCTTC. Translating it yields CASSLQGWNEQFF.

This sequence joins TRBV7-9 and TRBJ2-1, with D perhaps TRBD1 (5 bases). The CDR3 spans 15 residues. Per the germline V gene, CDR1 is SEHNR and CDR2 is FQNEAQ (reference sequence). Between the trimmed V and J ends, which lost 5 bases and 4 bases, there was a span of 15 bases. For the CDR3, the DNA is TGTGCCAGCAGCCCCCGACTTGGGGCTTACAATGAGCAGTTCTTC. This encodes CASSPRLGAYNEQFF.

This clonotype was counted ten times or more. V and J are TRBV7-8 and TRBJ2-4, with D uncertain. V lost 2 bases and J lost 6, with 5 bases in between. Germline-derived CDR1 and CDR2 are SGHVS and FQNEAQ. The CDR3 contains 12 residues. This CDR3 reads CASSLIVNIQYF. In DNA form, the CDR3 reads TGTGCCAGCAGCTTAATTGTAAACATTCAGTACTTC.

This sequence joins TRBV7-2 and TRBJ1-2, with a weak D call TRBD1 (6 bases). Germline CDR1 and CDR2: SGHTA and FQGNSA. The germline V and J ends were trimmed by 2 bases and 4 bases, with 14 bases remaining between them. This CDR3 contains 15 residues. The CDR3 nucleotides read TGTGCCAGCAGCTTACTCTCGGGGGGCCTCTATGGCTACACCTTC. Translation gives CASSLLSGGLYGYTF.

This clonotype has only a few counts. The chain couples TRBV7-9 to TRBJ1-4; D remains ambiguous. The ends were cut back, 2 bases at V and 5 bases at J, with 6 bases in the middle. The CDR3 loop spans 13 amino acids. CDR1 and CDR2 from the germline V gene are SEHNR and FQNEAQ (reference sequence). In nucleotides, the CDR3 is TGTGCCAGCAGCTTACGGGGAAATGAAAAACTGTTTTTT. Amino acid sequence: CASSLRGNEKLFF.

This clonotype was picked up a small number of times. The CDR3 sequence is CASAGQSSYEQYV. The DNA for the CDR3 is TGTGCCAGCGCGGGACAGAGCTCCTACGAGCAGTACGTC. The rearrangement links TRBV6-2 or TRBV6-3 to TRBJ2-7; D is possibly TRBD1 (7 bases). Trimming removed 8 bases from V and 0 bases from J, with 11 bases in between. From germline, CDR1 is MNHEY and CDR2 SVGEGT. There are 13 residues in the CDR3.

Here the CDR3 reads CAISFSGGADDTQYF. CDR3 nucleotides: TGTGCCATCAGTTTTAGCGGGGGGGCGGACGATACGCAGTATTTT. V gene TRBV10-3 combines with J gene TRBJ2-3, with 11 bases that match TRBD2. CDR1 ENHRY and CDR2 SYGVKD come from the germline V gene. This CDR3 is 15 amino acids long. The junction had 7 bases not matched to a gene; V was cut back by 5 bases and J by 6 bases.

This chain connects TRBV10-2 to TRBJ2-3, with D hard to call. The CDR3 sequence is 13 residues long. Per the germline V gene, CDR1 is WSHSY and CDR2 is SAAADI. V lost 3 bases and J lost 8, with 12 bases in between. Written as DNA, the CDR3 is TGCGCCAGCAGTGACCCCGAGTCGGGTACGCAGTATTTT. Translating it yields CASSDPESGTQYF.

V usage is TRBV6-2 or TRBV6-3 and J usage is TRBJ2-7, with TRBD1 as a possible D gene (6 bases). Germline V gives CDR1 MNHEY, CDR2 SVGEGT. Trimming removed 2 bases from V and 2 bases from J, with 13 bases in between. The CDR3 is 15 residues long. The CDR3 loop is CASSYVPGEPYEQYF. The CDR3 DNA reads TGTGCCAGCAGTTACGTCCCAGGGGAACCCTACGAGCAGTACTTC.

This chain connects TRBV7-9 to TRBJ1-5; TRBD1 agrees at 7 bases. Per germline, CDR1 SEHNR and CDR2 FQNEAQ (reference sequence). V lost 5 bases to trimming and J lost 5 bases; unmatched junction nucleotides: 6. CDR3 length: 14 residues. CDR3 nucleotide sequence: TGTGCCAGCAGCGTCTCAGGGGGGGATCAGCCCCAGCATTTT. Protein: CASSVSGGDQPQHF.

The V call is TRBV5-1, the J call TRBJ2-2; D is unclear. CDR1 and CDR2 (germline): SGHRS, YFSETQ. The CDR3 totals 15 residues. V lost 4 bases to trimming and J lost 4 bases, with 14 bases between them. The CDR3 region has the DNA TGCGCCAGCAGCCCCCGATTTCAGCCCACCGGGGAGCTGTTTTTT. It translates to CASSPRFQPTGELFF. Full variable domain (outside the CDR3, taken from reference TRBV5-1 and TRBJ2-2): KAGVTQTPRYLIKTRGQQVTLSCSPISGHRSVSWYQQTPGQGLQFLFEYFSETQRNKGNFPGRFSGRQFSNSRSEMNVSTLELGDSALYLCASSPRFQPTGELFFGEGSRLTVL.

J is TRBJ2-5 and V is TRBV7-9, with 7 bases aligning to TRBD2. V shed 6 bases and J 5 bases; nucleotides not matched to a gene: 6. Germline-derived CDR1 and CDR2 are SEHNR and FQNEAQ (reference sequence). CDR3 length equals 13 residues. This CDR3 reads CASSYGTTETQYF. The CDR3 DNA reads as TGTGCCAGCAGTTACGGGACTACGGAGACCCAGTACTTC.

The J gene is TRBJ1-2, the V gene TRBV3-1; tentatively, D is TRBD1 (6 bases). This CDR3 comprises 17 residues. V dropped 3 bases and J dropped 4 bases, with 21 bases sitting between them. Germline CDR1 is LGHDT and CDR2 is YNNKEL (reference sequence). CDR3 DNA sequence: TGTGCCAGCAGCCAGGCCTTTGGACGGGGGGCGAGCTATGGCTACACCTTC. This gives the protein CASSQAFGRGASYGYTF.

The table lists this clonotype with a few counts. The gene calls are TRBV6-5 and TRBJ1-2; the match to TRBD1 covers 9 bases. J lost 5 bases, V lost 7 bases, and 11 bases had no gene match. Germline loops: CDR1 MNHEY, CDR2 SVGAGI. The CDR3 loop spans 15 amino acids. The CDR3 DNA reads as TGTGCCAGCACTTGGGACAGGGAGTCGTGGTATGGCTACACCTTC. It translates to CASTWDRESWYGYTF.

This clonotype has ten or more counts. The chain carries TRBV12-3 or TRBV12-4 and TRBJ2-1; TRBD1 aligns across 9 bases. The CDR3 has 12 amino acids. Germline trimming cut 5 bases from V and 10 bases from J; bases unmatched to any gene: 3. The CDR3 DNA reads as TGTGCCAGCAGTCCGGGACAGGGAGAGCAGTTCTTC. Protein product: CASSPGQGEQFF.

This clonotype has a handful of counts. The chain couples TRBV18 to TRBJ1-3; perhaps TRBD1 as D (5 bases). The CDR3 extends over 15 amino acids. The germline gives CDR1 KGHSH, CDR2 LQKENI. Trimming stripped 2 bases from V and 2 bases from J, with 10 bases between. Here the CDR3 DNA reads TGTGCCAGCTCACCAGCCGGGACGCCTGGAAACACCATATATTTT. This gives the protein CASSPAGTPGNTIYF.